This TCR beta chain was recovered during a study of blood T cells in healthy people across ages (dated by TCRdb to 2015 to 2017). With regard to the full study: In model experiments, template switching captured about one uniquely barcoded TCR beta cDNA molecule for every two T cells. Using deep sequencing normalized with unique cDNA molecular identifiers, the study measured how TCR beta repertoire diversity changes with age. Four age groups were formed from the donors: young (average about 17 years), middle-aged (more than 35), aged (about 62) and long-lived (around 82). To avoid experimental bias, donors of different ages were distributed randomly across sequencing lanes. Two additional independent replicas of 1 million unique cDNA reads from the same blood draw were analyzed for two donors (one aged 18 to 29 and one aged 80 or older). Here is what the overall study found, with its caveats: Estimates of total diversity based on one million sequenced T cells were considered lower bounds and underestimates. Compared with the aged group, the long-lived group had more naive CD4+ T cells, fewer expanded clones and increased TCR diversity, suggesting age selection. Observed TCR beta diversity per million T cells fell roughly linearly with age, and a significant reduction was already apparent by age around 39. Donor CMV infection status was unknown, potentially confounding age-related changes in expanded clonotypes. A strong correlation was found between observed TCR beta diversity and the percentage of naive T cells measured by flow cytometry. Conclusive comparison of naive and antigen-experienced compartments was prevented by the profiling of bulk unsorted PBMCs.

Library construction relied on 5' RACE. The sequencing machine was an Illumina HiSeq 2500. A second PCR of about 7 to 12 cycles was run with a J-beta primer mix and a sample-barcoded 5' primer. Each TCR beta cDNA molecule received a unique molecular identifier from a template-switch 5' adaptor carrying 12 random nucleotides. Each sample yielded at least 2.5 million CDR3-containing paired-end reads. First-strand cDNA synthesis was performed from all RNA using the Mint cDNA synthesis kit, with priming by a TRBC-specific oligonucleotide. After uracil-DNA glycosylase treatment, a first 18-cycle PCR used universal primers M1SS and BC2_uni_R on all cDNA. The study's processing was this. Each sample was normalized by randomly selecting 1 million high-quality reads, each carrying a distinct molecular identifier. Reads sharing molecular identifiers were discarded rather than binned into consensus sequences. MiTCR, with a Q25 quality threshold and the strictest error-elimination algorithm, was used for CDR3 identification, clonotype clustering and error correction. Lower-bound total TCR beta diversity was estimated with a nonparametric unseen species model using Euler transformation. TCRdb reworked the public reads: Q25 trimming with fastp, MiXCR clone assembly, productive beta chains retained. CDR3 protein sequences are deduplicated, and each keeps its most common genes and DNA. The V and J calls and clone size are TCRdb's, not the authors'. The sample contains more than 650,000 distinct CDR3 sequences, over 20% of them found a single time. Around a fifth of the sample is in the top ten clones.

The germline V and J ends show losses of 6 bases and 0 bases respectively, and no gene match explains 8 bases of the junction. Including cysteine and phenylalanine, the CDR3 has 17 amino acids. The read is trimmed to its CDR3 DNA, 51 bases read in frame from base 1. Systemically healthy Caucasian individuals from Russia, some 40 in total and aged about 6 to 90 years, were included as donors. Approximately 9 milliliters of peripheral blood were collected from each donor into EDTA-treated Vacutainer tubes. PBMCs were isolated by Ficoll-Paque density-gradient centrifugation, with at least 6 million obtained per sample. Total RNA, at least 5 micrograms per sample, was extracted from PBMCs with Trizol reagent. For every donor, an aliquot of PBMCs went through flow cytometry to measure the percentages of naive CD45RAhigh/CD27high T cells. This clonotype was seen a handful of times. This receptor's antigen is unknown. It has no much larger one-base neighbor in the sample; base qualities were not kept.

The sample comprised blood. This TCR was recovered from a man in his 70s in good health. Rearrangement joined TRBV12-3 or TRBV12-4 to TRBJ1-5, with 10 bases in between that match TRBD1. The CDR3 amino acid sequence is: CASSQTGGGFSNQPQHF. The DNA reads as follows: TGTGCCAGCAGCCAGACAGGGGGCGGGTTTAGCAATCAGCCCCAGCATTTT.